The source of this TCR beta chain is a study of human T cells and chemical hapten exposure. Each CDR3 protein is one row after TCRdb ran MiXCR on the RACE reads. The data show some 93,000 distinct CDR3 sequences, about 8.6% seen once. This clonotype was recorded many times. Its specificity is not known. Time point noted: healthy volunteer bleed at 2 weeks. Someone pulled total RNA out of unfractionated whole blood. The CDR3 contains 14 residues. V was trimmed by 7 bases and J by 2 bases, leaving 12 bases between them. Germline V gene lookup returns CDR1 MRHNA and CDR2 SNTAGT. The study, taken as a whole, reports: Sensitizing to DPC left TCRs with a frequency above 1 in 1000 unaltered.

Sequenced input: whole blood. The source is a female donor in good health. Some clones in this sample may be carry-over from other donors' samples. The chain recombines TRBV6-4 with TRBJ2-1; D could derive from TRBD1 or TRBD2 (5 bases each). For the CDR3, the DNA is TGTGCCAGCAACCCGGGGCGCCCCTACAATGAGCAGTTCTTC. It codes for CASNPGRPYNEQFF.